Following are 16 T cell receptor beta chains from one sample sequenced in a study of blood T cell repertoires in COVID-19. Some clones are missing from TCRdb's copy, which holds only in-frame ones; the method was immunoSEQ multiplex PCR. The data contain some 250,000 clones, approximately 84% of them seen just once; the ten biggest clones take up 15%. Material for sequencing was PBMCs or T cells enriched from blood (not recorded which). Receptors were obtained from a man aged 35-49 years who had recovered from COVID-19.

The J gene is TRBJ2-5, the V gene TRBV3-1 (or the pseudogene TRBV3-2); TRBD2 matches at 7 bases. Trimming took 1 base from V and 3 from J; bases not matched to a gene: 8. The V gene's germline CDR1 is LGHDT and CDR2 YNNKEL (reference sequence). CDR3 length: 16 amino acids. CDR3 amino acids: CASSQAGAGREETQYF. The DNA of the CDR3 is TGTGCCAGCAGCCAAGCTGGGGCGGGGAGGGAAGAGACCCAGTACTTC.

The CDR3 is CASRNLRYHEQYF. CDR3 nucleotide sequence: TGTGCCAGCAGAAACCTCAGGTACCACGAGCAGTACTTC. The chain recombines TRBV11-2 with TRBJ2-7; D gene ambiguous. V was pared by 6 bases and J by 5 bases, with 14 bases between. The CDR3 is made up of 13 amino acids. Germline-derived CDR1 and CDR2 are SGHAT and FQNNGV.

The chain combines TRBV6-5 with TRBJ2-4; a weak D match, TRBD2 (5 bases). The CDR3 is 15 residues long. Germline CDR1 MNHEY, CDR2 SVGAGI. V was cut by 8 bases and J by 2 bases, with 16 bases left in between. CDR3 nucleotides: TGTGCCAGCGTATCCCCCCAGCGGACCAAAAACATTCAGTACTTC. Its protein product is CASVSPQRTKNIQYF.

The CDR3 sequence is CASSSPGGNRGNEKLFF. CDR3 bases: TGTGCCAGCAGCTCTCCTGGCGGGAATAGGGGTAATGAAAAACTGTTTTTT. This rearrangement joins TRBV7-2 to TRBJ1-4, with D perhaps TRBD1 (5 bases). The germline V and J ends were trimmed by 4 bases and 4 bases, with 19 bases remaining between them. The CDR3 extends over 17 amino acids. Germline lookup yields CDR1 SGHTA and CDR2 FQGNSA. Supplemented by reference TRBV7-2 and TRBJ1-4, the full variable domain reads GAGVSQSPSNKVTEKGKDVELRCDPISGHTALYWYRQSLGQGLEFLIYFQGNSAPDKSGLPSDRFSAERTGGSVSTLTIQRTQQEDSAVYLCASSSPGGNRGNEKLFFGSGTQLSVL.

V and J are TRBV14 and TRBJ2-1, with D uncertain. Between the trimmed V and J ends, which lost 0 bases and 5 bases, there was a span of 5 bases. Germline V gene data show CDR1 as SGHDN and CDR2 as FVKESK. The CDR3 is 13 residues long. The CDR3 sequence: CASSQEADNEQFF. The CDR3 DNA follows: TGTGCCAGCAGCCAAGAGGCGGACAATGAGCAGTTCTTC. Based on the CDR3 plus reference TRBV14 and TRBJ2-1, the full variable domain is EAGVTQFPSHSVIEKGQTVTLRCDPISGHDNLYWYRRVMGKEIKFLLHFVKESKQDESGMPNNRFLAERTGGTYSTLKVQPAELEDSGVYFCASSQEADNEQFFGPGTRLTVL.

The chain combines TRBV5-1 with TRBJ1-1; D is uncertain. The V gene lost 4 bases and the J gene lost 3 bases, with 13 bases spanning the gap. In germline, CDR1 is SGHRS, CDR2 YFSETQ. CDR3 size: 14 residues. CDR3 in amino acids: CASSSLERDTEAFF. The CDR3 bases are TGCGCCAGCAGCAGTCTGGAGAGGGACACTGAAGCTTTCTTT.

This clone was picked up a small number of times. The chain links TRBV2 to TRBJ1-5; tentative D call: TRBD1 (6 bases). This CDR3 is built from 15 residues. The germline V and J ends were trimmed by 5 bases and 1 base, with 12 bases remaining between them. Germline V gene lookup returns CDR1 SNHLY and CDR2 FYNNEI. The CDR3 sequence: CASSPDSLSNQPQHF. CDR3 coding DNA: TGTGCCAGCAGTCCGGACAGTTTAAGCAATCAGCCCCAGCATTTT.

The chain couples TRBV12-1 to TRBJ1-2; the table names TRBD1, a call not compared with the DNA. TRBV12-1 is a pseudogene segment. The CDR3 extends over 13 amino acids. The CDR3 DNA is TGTGCCAGCAGCCCGCGCGGGACAGGGGTCCCCACCTTC. It specifies CASSPRGTGVPTF.

CDR3 coding DNA: TGTGCCAGCAGCTCCCCGAGGGTGTCCTACGAGCAGTACTTC. Translation: CASSSPRVSYEQYF. J is TRBJ2-7 and V is TRBV6-2 or TRBV6-3, with a possible D match to TRBD2 (5 bases). Germline values: CDR1 MNHEY, CDR2 SVGEGT. V was shortened by 6 bases and J by 1 base, with 13 bases between the two germline ends. The CDR3 is 14 amino acids.

CDR3 region: CASSFGGTDTQYF. The CDR3 DNA is TGTGCCAGCAGCTTCGGCGGGACAGATACGCAGTATTTT. V usage is TRBV7-2 and J usage is TRBJ2-3; a possible D gene is TRBD2 (5 bases). CDR1 is SGHTA, CDR2 FQGNSA, per germline. This CDR3 is built from 13 residues. Trimming removed 3 bases at V and 3 bases at J, with 7 bases between.

V is TRBV6-1 and J is TRBJ1-2; 10 bases agree with TRBD1. The CDR3 covers 15 residues. Germline V gene lookup returns CDR1 MNHNS and CDR2 SASEGT. J was trimmed by 5 bases and V by 0 bases; bases with no gene match: 3. CDR3 in DNA: TGTGCCAGCAGTGAAGCGGGACAGGGGTTATATGGCTACACCTTC. Translated, it gives CASSEAGQGLYGYTF.

The chain combines TRBV3-1 (or the pseudogene TRBV3-2) with TRBJ2-2; 7 bases are a match to TRBD2. Germline CDR1 LGHDT, CDR2 YNNKEL (reference sequence). CDR3 size: 16 residues. The junction had 10 bases not matched to a gene; V was cut back by 4 bases and J by 5 bases. The CDR3 loop is CASSPTGGIVTGELFF. The CDR3 DNA sequence: TGTGCCAGCAGCCCCACGGGGGGAATAGTTACCGGGGAGCTGTTTTTT.

On this clone itself: The same CDR3 is also encoded by other DNA sequences in this sample. The rearrangement links TRBV5-5 to TRBJ1-2; TRBD1 might be the D (5 bases). The ends were cut back, 0 bases at V and 1 base at J, with 10 bases in the middle. Germline V CDR1 and CDR2: SGHKS, YYEKEE (reference sequence). The CDR3 consists of 15 residues. The CDR3 sequence: CASSLEGQGNYGYTF. Written as DNA, the CDR3 is TGTGCCAGCAGCTTGGAGGGGCAGGGTAACTATGGCTACACCTTC.

This chain joins TRBV3-1 (or the pseudogene TRBV3-2) and TRBJ2-3; a possible D gene is TRBD1 (5 bases). Germline CDR1 reads LGHDT; CDR2 reads YNNKEL (reference sequence). Trimming stripped 8 bases from V and 4 bases from J, with 10 bases between. This CDR3 contains 12 residues. In DNA, the CDR3 is TGTGCCAGCCGCCCAGGGCCAGATACGCAGTATTTT. This encodes CASRPGPDTQYF.

For the CDR3, the DNA is TGTGCCAGCAGCTTAGCCCTAGCGGGGGGCCGAGAGCAGTACTTC. This encodes CASSLALAGGREQYF. This chain connects TRBV7-2 to TRBJ2-7; 11 bases line up with TRBD2. Germline V gene lookup returns CDR1 SGHTA and CDR2 FQGNSA. There are 15 residues in the CDR3. J lost 7 bases, V lost 0 bases, and 5 bases had no gene match.

CDR3 DNA sequence: TGTGCCAGCAGCCCTGGGACAGTCTACGAGCAGTACTTC. Translating gives CASSPGTVYEQYF. The chain recombines TRBV12-3 or TRBV12-4 with TRBJ2-7, with TRBD1 identical over 7 bases. V was clipped by 6 bases and J by 3 bases; unmatched bases: 5. CDR3 size: 13 residues.